This is a list of T cell receptor beta chains from one sample in a study of T-cell reconstitution after alpha-beta-depleted transplantation in children. TCRdb reanalysed the PCR reads using MiXCR and keeps one entry per CDR3 protein. The sample holds over 400,000 distinct CDR3 sequences, roughly two fifths seen once. The source was PBMCs, collected before TCRalphabeta/CD19-depleted stem cell transplant. The receptors were gathered from a girl aged 2 to 9 with aplastic anemia, due to receive a stem cell transplant. CDR3s include the opening cysteine and the closing phenylalanine or tryptophan. Each record gives: D gene, J gene, clone size, V gene, CDR3 DNA, CDR3 protein. The D gene is left open where the match is weak. The listing skips clone size in some rows; elsewhere it reads once, few, many or a size class.

d_call: NA; j_call: TRBJ1-2; clone_size: many; v_call: TRBV28; cdr3_nt: TGTGCCAGCCGAAGCGGGGCCGACTATGGCTACACCTTC; cdr3_aa: CASRSGADYGYTF
d_call: NA; j_call: TRBJ1-5; clone_size: NA; v_call: TRBV15; cdr3_nt: TGTGCCACCAGCAGAGGCGGACATCATAGCAATCAGCCCCAGCATTTT; cdr3_aa: CATSRGGHHSNQPQHF
d_call: TRBD1; j_call: TRBJ1-1; clone_size: few; v_call: TRBV29-1; cdr3_nt: TGCAGCGCGAGGGCCGAGACAGGGGGGAGGACTGAAGCTTTCTTT; cdr3_aa: CSARAETGGRTEAFF
d_call: NA; j_call: TRBJ2-7; clone_size: many; v_call: TRBV9; cdr3_nt: TGTGCCAGCAGCCCCGACTCAGGATACGAGCAGTACTTC; cdr3_aa: CASSPDSGYEQYF
d_call: TRBD2; j_call: TRBJ2-1; clone_size: NA; v_call: TRBV20-1; cdr3_nt: TGCAGTGCTAGCGGCGGGAGAGGAGGCAATGAGCAGTTCTTC; cdr3_aa: CSASGGRGGNEQFF
d_call: NA; j_call: TRBJ1-4; clone_size: NA; v_call: TRBV28; cdr3_nt: TGTGCCAGCAGTACTCGGACGTCTCCAACTAATGAAAAACTGTTTTTT; cdr3_aa: CASSTRTSPTNEKLFF
d_call: TRBD1; j_call: TRBJ1-5; clone_size: few; v_call: TRBV6-1; cdr3_nt: TGTGCCAGCAGCCCCGGGGACAGATATAGCAATCAGCCCCAGCATTTT; cdr3_aa: CASSPGDRYSNQPQHF
d_call: TRBD2; j_call: TRBJ2-3; clone_size: NA; v_call: TRBV5-1; cdr3_nt: TGCGCCAGCAGCCGATGGACTAGCGGGAGCAGGACAGATACGCAGTATTTT; cdr3_aa: CASSRWTSGSRTDTQYF
d_call: NA; j_call: TRBJ1-2; clone_size: few; v_call: TRBV27; cdr3_nt: TGTGCCAGCAGTTCACCTAACCGGGGACGGAACTATGGCTACACCTTC; cdr3_aa: CASSSPNRGRNYGYTF
d_call: NA; j_call: TRBJ2-2; clone_size: many; v_call: TRBV12-3/TRBV12-4; cdr3_nt: TGTGCCAGCAGTCGGGGGACGAGCTCGAACACCGGGGAGCTGTTTTTT; cdr3_aa: CASSRGTSSNTGELFF
d_call: NA; j_call: TRBJ2-7; clone_size: NA; v_call: TRBV15; cdr3_nt: TGTGCCACCGGTATAAGAGGAGGGCGTCGCGAGCAGTACTTC; cdr3_aa: CATGIRGGRREQYF
d_call: NA; j_call: TRBJ2-7; clone_size: NA; v_call: TRBV7-9; cdr3_nt: TGTGCCAGCAGCGGACCCCACTACGAGCAGTACTTC; cdr3_aa: CASSGPHYEQYF
d_call: TRBD2; j_call: TRBJ2-3; clone_size: NA; v_call: TRBV10-3; cdr3_nt: TGTGCCATCAGTGACCTTCGGGAGGCAGATACGCAGTATTTT; cdr3_aa: CAISDLREADTQYF
d_call: NA; j_call: TRBJ2-4; clone_size: NA; v_call: TRBV6-1; cdr3_nt: TGTGCCAGCAGTAGGGGTCAGGGAAACATTCAGTCCTTC; cdr3_aa: CASSRGQGNIQSF
d_call: TRBD2; j_call: TRBJ2-1; clone_size: many; v_call: TRBV20-1; cdr3_nt: TGCAGTGCTTTCCGCGGGAGATTGTACAATGAGCAGTTCTTC; cdr3_aa: CSAFRGRLYNEQFF
d_call: NA; j_call: TRBJ2-3; clone_size: NA; v_call: TRBV24-1; cdr3_nt: TGTGCCACCAGTGAAAGGGACGTCACAGATACGCAGTATTTT; cdr3_aa: CATSERDVTDTQYF
d_call: NA; j_call: TRBJ2-1; clone_size: once; v_call: TRBV27; cdr3_nt: TGTGCCAGCAGTTTAACACAGGGCCCCTACAATGAGCAGTTCTTC; cdr3_aa: CASSLTQGPYNEQFF
d_call: TRBD2; j_call: TRBJ2-7; clone_size: NA; v_call: TRBV20-1; cdr3_nt: TGCAGTGCTGACACTAGCGGGCTCTCCTACGAGCAGTACTTC; cdr3_aa: CSADTSGLSYEQYF
d_call: TRBD2; j_call: TRBJ2-1; clone_size: once; v_call: TRBV29-1; cdr3_nt: TGCAGCGTTGAAGGGCGGGAGGCCCCCAATGAGCAGTTCTTC; cdr3_aa: CSVEGREAPNEQFF
d_call: TRBD2; j_call: TRBJ2-2; clone_size: many; v_call: TRBV7-2; cdr3_nt: TGTGCCAGCAGCATATTAGCGGGAGCCACCGGGGAGCTGTTTTTT; cdr3_aa: CASSILAGATGELFF
d_call: TRBD1; j_call: TRBJ1-2; clone_size: many; v_call: TRBV3-1; cdr3_nt: TGTGCCAGCAGCCATTCTGACAGGGAGAATGGCTACACCTTC; cdr3_aa: CASSHSDRENGYTF
d_call: NA; j_call: TRBJ2-5; clone_size: NA; v_call: TRBV28; cdr3_nt: TGTGCCAGCAGTTCCGGAACTCAAGAGACCCAGTACTTC; cdr3_aa: CASSSGTQETQYF
d_call: TRBD2; j_call: TRBJ2-1; clone_size: NA; v_call: TRBV20-1; cdr3_nt: TGCAGTGCCCTAGCCCTAGCGGTTAGGAGCTCCTACAATGAGCAGTTCTTC; cdr3_aa: CSALALAVRSSYNEQFF
d_call: NA; j_call: TRBJ1-2; clone_size: NA; v_call: TRBV6-1; cdr3_nt: TGTGCCAGCACCCCGGCGGGGGTTGACTATGGCTACACCTTC; cdr3_aa: CASTPAGVDYGYTF
d_call: TRBD1; j_call: TRBJ1-1; clone_size: NA; v_call: TRBV6-4; cdr3_nt: TGTGCCAGCAGAAACTCCGGGACAGGGGCTCACACTGAAGCTTTCTTT; cdr3_aa: CASRNSGTGAHTEAFF
d_call: NA; j_call: TRBJ2-5; clone_size: few; v_call: TRBV12-3/TRBV12-4; cdr3_nt: TGTGCCAGCAGTTTTGTCGCTCAAGAGACCCAGTACTTC; cdr3_aa: CASSFVAQETQYF
d_call: NA; j_call: TRBJ1-2; clone_size: NA; v_call: TRBV6-5; cdr3_nt: TGTGCCAGCAGTTTTACAGGAGCTAACTATGGCTACACCTTC; cdr3_aa: CASSFTGANYGYTF
d_call: NA; j_call: TRBJ2-2; clone_size: many; v_call: TRBV5-1; cdr3_nt: TGCGCCAGCAGCTTGTATGAGGGGGTCGGCACCGGGGAGCTGTTTTTT; cdr3_aa: CASSLYEGVGTGELFF
d_call: NA; j_call: TRBJ2-3; clone_size: NA; v_call: TRBV3-1; cdr3_nt: TGTGCCAGCAGCCAAAACCCGCGTGGCGGCTTTTTCACAGATACGCAGTATTTT; cdr3_aa: CASSQNPRGGFFTDTQYF
d_call: TRBD2; j_call: TRBJ2-2; clone_size: NA; v_call: TRBV6-1; cdr3_nt: TGTGCCAGCAGTCAGGGACTAGCGGAGACCGGGGAGCTGTTTTTT; cdr3_aa: CASSQGLAETGELFF
d_call: NA; j_call: TRBJ2-7; clone_size: few; v_call: TRBV7-6; cdr3_nt: TGTGCCAGCAGCTTAGAGGGCGGTAGGCACTACGAGCAGTACTTC; cdr3_aa: CASSLEGGRHYEQYF
d_call: NA; j_call: TRBJ2-1; clone_size: few; v_call: TRBV7-9; cdr3_nt: TGTGCCAGCAGCCCCGACAATGAGCAGTTCTTC; cdr3_aa: CASSPDNEQFF
d_call: NA; j_call: TRBJ2-3; clone_size: once; v_call: TRBV5-1; cdr3_nt: TGCGCCAGCAGCTTTGGCGGTCTCACCACAGATACGCAGTATTTT; cdr3_aa: CASSFGGLTTDTQYF
d_call: NA; j_call: TRBJ2-5; clone_size: NA; v_call: TRBV7-3; cdr3_nt: TGTGCCAGCAGCCCCTTGGGGCGTGGGCAAGAGACCCAGTACTTC; cdr3_aa: CASSPLGRGQETQYF
d_call: NA; j_call: TRBJ2-1; clone_size: many; v_call: TRBV12-3/TRBV12-4; cdr3_nt: TGTGCCAGCAGTAAACCGCGGAATGAGCAGTTCTTC; cdr3_aa: CASSKPRNEQFF
d_call: NA; j_call: TRBJ2-2; clone_size: NA; v_call: TRBV15; cdr3_nt: TGTGCCACCAGCAGGCCCCCTACTAATGGGGCCGGGGAGCTGTTTTTT; cdr3_aa: CATSRPPTNGAGELFF